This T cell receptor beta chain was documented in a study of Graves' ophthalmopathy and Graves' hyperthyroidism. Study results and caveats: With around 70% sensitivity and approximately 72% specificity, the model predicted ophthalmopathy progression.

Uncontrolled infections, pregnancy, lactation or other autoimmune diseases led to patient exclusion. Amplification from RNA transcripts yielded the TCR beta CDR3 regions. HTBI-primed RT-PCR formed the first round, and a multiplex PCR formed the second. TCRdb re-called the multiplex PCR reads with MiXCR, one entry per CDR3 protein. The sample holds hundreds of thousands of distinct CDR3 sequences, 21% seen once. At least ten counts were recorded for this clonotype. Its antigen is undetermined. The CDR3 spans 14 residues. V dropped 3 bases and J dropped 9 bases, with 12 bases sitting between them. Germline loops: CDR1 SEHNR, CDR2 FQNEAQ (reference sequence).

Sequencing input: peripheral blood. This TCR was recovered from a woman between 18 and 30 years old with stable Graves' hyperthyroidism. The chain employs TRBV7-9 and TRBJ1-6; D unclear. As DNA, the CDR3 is TGTGCCAGCAGCTTTTGGGAGTTGGGTTCACCCCTCCACTTT. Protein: CASSFWELGSPLHF. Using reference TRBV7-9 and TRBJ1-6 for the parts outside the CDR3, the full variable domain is DTGVSQNPRHKITKRGQNVTFRCDPISEHNRLYWYRQTLGQGPEFLTYFQNEAQLEKSRLLSDRFSAERPKGSFSTLEIQRTEQGDSAMYLCASSFWELGSPLHFGNGTRLTVT.